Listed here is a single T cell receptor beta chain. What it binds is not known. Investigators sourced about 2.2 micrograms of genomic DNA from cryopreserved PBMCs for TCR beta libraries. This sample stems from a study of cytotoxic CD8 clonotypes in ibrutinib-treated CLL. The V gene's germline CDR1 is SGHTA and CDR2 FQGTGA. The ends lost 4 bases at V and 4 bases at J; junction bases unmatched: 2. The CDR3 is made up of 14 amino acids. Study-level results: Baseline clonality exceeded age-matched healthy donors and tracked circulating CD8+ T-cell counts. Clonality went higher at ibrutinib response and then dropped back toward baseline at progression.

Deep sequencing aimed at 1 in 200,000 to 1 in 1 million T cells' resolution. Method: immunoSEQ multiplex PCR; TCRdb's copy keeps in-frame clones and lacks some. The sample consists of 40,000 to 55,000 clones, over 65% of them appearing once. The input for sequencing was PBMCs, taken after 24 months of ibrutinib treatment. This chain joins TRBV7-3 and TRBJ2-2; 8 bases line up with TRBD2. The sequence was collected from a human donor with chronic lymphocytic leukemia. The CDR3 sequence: CASSSGLATGELFF. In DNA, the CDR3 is TGTGCCAGCAGCTCCGGACTAGCCACCGGGGAGCTGTTTTTT.